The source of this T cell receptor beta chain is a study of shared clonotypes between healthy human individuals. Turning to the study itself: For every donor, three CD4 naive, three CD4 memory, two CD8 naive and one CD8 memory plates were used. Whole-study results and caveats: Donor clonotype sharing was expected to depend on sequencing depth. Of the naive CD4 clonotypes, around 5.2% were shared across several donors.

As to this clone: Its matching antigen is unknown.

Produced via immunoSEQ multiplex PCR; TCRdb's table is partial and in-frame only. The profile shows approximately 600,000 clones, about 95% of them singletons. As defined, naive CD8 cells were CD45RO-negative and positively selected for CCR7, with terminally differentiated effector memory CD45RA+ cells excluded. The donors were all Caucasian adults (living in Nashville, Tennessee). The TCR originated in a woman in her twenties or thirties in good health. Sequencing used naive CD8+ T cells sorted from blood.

Here the CDR3 DNA reads TGCGCCAGCAGTGAGGGACAGGGCTCTGAAGCTTTCTTT. Residues: CASSEGQGSEAFF. This rearrangement joins TRBV10-1 to TRBJ1-1; 8 bases fit TRBD1. The CDR3 runs 13 residues. Germline assignment: CDR1 WNHNN and CDR2 SYGVQD (reference sequence). After removal of 2 bases from V and 6 bases from J, the junction contained 2 bases not matched to a gene.